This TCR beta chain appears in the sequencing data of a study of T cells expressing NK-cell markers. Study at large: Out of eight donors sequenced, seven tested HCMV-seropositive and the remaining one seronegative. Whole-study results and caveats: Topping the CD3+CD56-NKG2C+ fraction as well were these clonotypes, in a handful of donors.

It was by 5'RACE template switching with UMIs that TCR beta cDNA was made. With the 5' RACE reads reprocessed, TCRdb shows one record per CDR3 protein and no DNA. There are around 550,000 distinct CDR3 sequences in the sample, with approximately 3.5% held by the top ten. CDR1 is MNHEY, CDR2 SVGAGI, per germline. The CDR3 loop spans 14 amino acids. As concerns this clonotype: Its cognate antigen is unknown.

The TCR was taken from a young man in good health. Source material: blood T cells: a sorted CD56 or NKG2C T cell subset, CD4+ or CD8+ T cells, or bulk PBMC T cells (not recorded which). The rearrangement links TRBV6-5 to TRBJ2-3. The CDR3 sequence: CASSYSILADTQYF.